The 13 T cell receptor beta chains presented below share a single source sample, sequenced in a study of blood T cells in healthy people across ages. A second PCR, run for about 7 to 11 cycles, used a sample-barcoded 5' primer plus a J-beta primer mix. TCRdb re-analysed the 5' RACE reads in MiXCR, keeping a single row per CDR3 protein. The sample lists hundreds of thousands of distinct CDR3 sequences, about 42% occurring once. The sequenced sample consisted of blood. The source is a man older than 75 in good health.

The genes are TRBV5-5 and TRBJ2-1, with 8 bases matching TRBD1. Germline V CDR1 and CDR2: SGHKS, YYEKEE (reference sequence). Trimming at V came to 4 bases and at J to 5 bases, leaving 11 bases not matched to a gene. This CDR3 spans 16 amino acids. CDR3 protein: CASSPRQGQVDNEQFF. The CDR3 DNA is TGTGCCAGCAGCCCCAGACAGGGGCAGGTGGACAATGAGCAGTTCTTC.

Only a few counts were recorded for this clonotype. The chain is built from TRBV29-1 and TRBJ1-6; 9 nucleotides line up with TRBD1. Per germline, CDR1 SQVTM and CDR2 ANQGSEA. The J segment lost 5 bases and the V segment lost 5 bases, leaving 1 base of the junction unmatched. The CDR3 extends over 13 amino acids. The CDR3 DNA reads TGCAGCGTTTGGGACAGGGATAATTCACCCCTCCACTTT. This sequence encodes CSVWDRDNSPLHF.

This chain's CDR3 is CASSLFGDSSFYGYTF. CDR3 nucleotides: TGTGCCAGCAGCTTGTTCGGGGACAGCTCCTTCTATGGCTACACCTTC. This chain uses TRBV5-5 with TRBJ1-2, with 7 positions matching TRBD1. The CDR3 loop spans 16 amino acids. The trim removed 1 base at V and 4 bases at J, leaving 10 bases unmatched. The V gene's germline CDR1 is SGHKS and CDR2 YYEKEE (reference sequence).

The chain recombines TRBV2 with TRBJ2-2, with unresolved D. The CDR3 is 14 amino acids. V was trimmed by 10 bases and J by 1 base, leaving 13 bases between them. The germline V gene encodes CDR1 SNHLY and CDR2 FYNNEI. The chain's CDR3 is CATKMAENTGELFF. CDR3 nucleotide sequence: TGTGCCACCAAAATGGCGGAGAACACCGGGGAGCTGTTTTTT.

The J gene is TRBJ1-1, the V gene TRBV20-1; no definite D call. In germline, CDR1 is DFQATT, CDR2 SNEGSKA (reference sequence). This CDR3 has 14 amino acids. This CDR3 reads CRAEPQLIYTEAFF. The CDR3 DNA reads TGCAGGGCTGAGCCCCAACTAATATACACTGAAGCTTTCTTT.

This clonotype was seen more than once but under ten times. The rearrangement uses TRBV25-1 and TRBJ2-3; 7 bases align to TRBD2. V was pared by 0 bases and J by 2 bases, with 2 bases of the junction left unmatched. This CDR3 comprises 15 residues. Germline CDR1 is MGHDK and CDR2 is SYGVNS. CDR3 DNA: TGTGCCAGCAGTGAATATGGGAGGGACACAGATACGCAGTATTTT. The encoded protein is CASSEYGRDTDTQYF.

To note about this clonotype: A much bigger clone sits one base away, suggesting this may be a read error. The rearrangement joins TRBV11-3 to TRBJ2-3; TRBD2 matches 7 bases. Germline-derived CDR1 and CDR2 are SGHNT and YENEEA. This CDR3 has 16 residues. Trimming cost V 0 bases and J 2 bases; bases outside gene matches: 5. CDR3 sequence reads: CASSLEGDYPTDTQYF. The CDR3 DNA is TGTGCCAGCAGCTTAGAGGGGGACTACCCCACAGATACGCAGTATTTT.

The V gene is TRBV29-1, the J gene TRBJ1-1, with a tentative D call TRBD1 (5 bases). The V and J ends lost 6 bases and 1 base respectively, with 12 bases between them. Germline CDR1 SQVTM, CDR2 ANQGSEA. The CDR3 has 13 amino acids. CDR3 amino acids: CSVAGAANTEAFF. The CDR3 nucleotides read TGCAGCGTCGCCGGGGCAGCGAACACTGAAGCTTTCTTT.

Concerning this clonotype: At one of its ends the junction is not consistent with the germline gene, which may arise from a read error. The chain joins TRBV29-1 to TRBJ2-4, with 7 nucleotides matching TRBD2. From germline, CDR1 is SQVTM and CDR2 ANQGSEA. There are 15 residues in the CDR3. CDR3 amino acids: CSVVGGSDYKDIQYF. CDR3 bases: TGCAGCGTTGTTGGCGGGAGTGACTACAAAGACATTCAGTACTTC.

This clonotype was detected ten times or more. The gene calls are TRBV9 and TRBJ2-1; 7 bases fit TRBD1. The CDR3 is 14 amino acids. V lost 0 bases to trimming and J lost 5 bases; unmatched junction nucleotides: 2. CDR1 is SGDLS and CDR2 is YYNGEE in the germline V gene. The DNA of the CDR3 is TGTGCCAGCAGCGTAGGGACAGGCGACAATGAGCAGTTCTTC. Protein product: CASSVGTGDNEQFF.

This clonotype was found a few times. CDR3 nucleotide sequence: TGTGCCAGCAGCCGGGGAGGGACTAGCGGGAATTGCTCCTACAATGAGCAGTACTTC. Residues: CASSRGGTSGNCSYNEQYF. This chain links TRBV21-1 with TRBJ2-1; the table's TRBD2 call for D was not verified on the DNA. The DNA matches TRBJ2-7 better at its end, which makes the J call doubtful. TRBV21-1 is listed as a pseudogene. This CDR3 is built from 19 residues.

This chain joins TRBV7-8 and TRBJ2-7, with D possibly TRBD1 on 5 matching bases. The V and J ends lost 2 bases and 2 bases respectively, with 10 bases between them. There are 14 residues in the CDR3. Looked up from germline, CDR1 is SGHVS and CDR2 is FQNEAQ. CDR3 bases: TGTGCCAGCAGCTTAACTATCAGGGCCTACGAGCAGTACTTC. Its translation is CASSLTIRAYEQYF.

The gene calls are TRBV9 and TRBJ2-1; a possible D gene is TRBD2 (6 bases). The J call may be faulty, since TRBJ2-7 better matches the DNA end. Germline loops: CDR1 SGDLS, CDR2 YYNGEE. The CDR3 consists of 16 residues. The CDR3 nucleotides read TGTGCCAGCAGCGTAGTAGCGGTCCACTCCTACAATGAGCAGTACTTC. Translated: CASSVVAVHSYNEQYF.